This TCR beta chain is drawn from a study of cytomegalovirus exposure and HLA in healthy donors. Overall study results and limits: Data from an earlier analysis indicated that most TCR beta V segments were productive either about 87% or about 30% of the time.

V dropped 3 bases and J dropped 5; count of bases not matched to a gene: 6. This CDR3 is 17 amino acids long. Germline loops: CDR1 GTSNPN, CDR2 SVGIG (reference sequence). Concerning this clone itself: No antigen is known for it.

This PCR relied on a set of 60 Vbeta primers and 13 Jbeta primers. The protocol was immunoSEQ multiplex PCR, while the TCRdb copy is restricted to in-frame clones and leaves out a portion. The sample holds under 200,000 clones; roughly 75% are singletons and the top ten take approximately 2.4%. Material for sequencing was PBMCs. The V and J genes are TRBV30 and TRBJ2-2, with 16 bases lining up with TRBD2. The TCR comes from a female donor in good health and CMV-seronegative. CDR3 loop: CAWRAGTSGRATGELFF. Here the CDR3 DNA reads TGTGCCTGGAGAGCCGGGACTAGCGGGAGGGCGACCGGGGAGCTGTTTTTT. The full variable domain, in which reference TRBV30 and TRBJ2-2 provide the parts outside the CDR3, is SQTIHQWPATLVQPVGSPLSLECTVEGTSNPNLYWYRQAAGRGLQLLFYSVGIGQISSEVPQNLSASRPQDRQFILSSKKLLLSDSGFYLCAWRAGTSGRATGELFFGEGSRLTVL.